The 6 T cell receptor beta chains in this list originate from one sample, sequenced in a study of T cells in women clearing cervical HPV infection. TCRdb keeps only in-frame clones here, not all; method: immunoSEQ multiplex PCR. Its table lists about 39,000 clones. Source material: blood buffy coat. Receptors were obtained from a woman aged 18-70 years with a cervical HPV16 infection that either progressed to CIN3+ or cleared (not recorded which).

Comment on this clone: The CDR3 is cut off 3 residues early in the read; its end comes from the germline J gene. The chain carries TRBV10-2 and TRBJ2-3, with 9 bases identical to TRBD2. The V gene end was trimmed by 2 bases and the J gene end by 6 bases; junction bases not matched to a gene: 0. The CDR3 is made up of 13 amino acids. The germline V gene has CDR1 WSHSY and CDR2 SAAADI. CDR3: CASSELAGDTQYF. The covered CDR3 bases are TGCGCCAGCAGTGAGCTAGCGGGGGATACG.

CDR3 DNA (partial): TGTGCCAGCAGCTTCGGCGGGACAGTTATTGAG. It is translated as CASSFGGTVIE. The complete CDR3 protein is CASSFGGTVIEQFF. J is TRBJ2-1 and V is TRBV7-8; tentative D call: TRBD1 (7 bases). The read stops 3 residues short of the end of the CDR3; the missing end is completed from the germline J gene. This CDR3 has 14 amino acids. CDR1 and CDR2 from the germline V gene are SGHVS and FQNEAQ. Trimming took 3 bases from V and 9 from J, leaving 15 bases between them.

On this clone itself: Read data end 3 residues before the CDR3 end; the end is taken from the germline J gene. The chain recombines TRBV5-1 with TRBJ2-1, with 7 nucleotides matching TRBD1. Trimming cost V 4 bases and J 0 bases; bases outside gene matches: 4. CDR1 is SGHRS and CDR2 is YFSETQ in the germline V gene. This CDR3 contains 15 residues. Partial CDR3 DNA: TGCGCCAGCAGCCTGACAGGGAGCTCCTACAATGAG. Its protein is CASSLTGSSYNE. The entire CDR3 is CASSLTGSSYNEQFF.

About this clone itself: The CDR3 end lies 3 residues beyond the end of the read and is filled in from the germline J gene. The V call is TRBV7-8, the J call TRBJ1-2, with D perhaps matching TRBD1 (5 bases). The CDR3 extends over 13 amino acids. Germline V CDR1 and CDR2: SGHVS, FQNEAQ. The CDR3 sequence is CASSISGTSGYTF. The CDR3 DNA, read in part, is TGTGCCAGCAGCATCTCCGGGACTAGCGGT.

In regard to this clone: Sequencing ends 3 residues short of the CDR3 end; the germline J gene provides the rest. The J gene is TRBJ1-1, the V gene TRBV5-1; perhaps TRBD1 as D (6 bases). The V gene lost 2 bases and the J gene lost 0 bases, with 14 bases spanning the gap. Germline V lookup: CDR1 SGHRS, CDR2 YFSETQ. The length of the CDR3 is 16 residues. CDR3 bases read: TGCGCCAGCAGCTTTGGTGTGCAGGGGATGAACACTGAA. Translated, it gives CASSFGVQGMNTE. In full, the CDR3 reads CASSFGVQGMNTEAFF. The full variable domain, its missing parts supplied by reference TRBV5-1 and TRBJ1-1, is KAGVTQTPRYLIKTRGQQVTLSCSPISGHRSVSWYQQTPGQGLQFLFEYFSETQRNKGNFPGRFSGRQFSNSRSEMNVSTLELGDSALYLCASSFGVQGMNTEAFFGQGTRLTVV.

As regards this clone: Read coverage stops 3 residues before the CDR3 terminus; the germline J gene supplies the remainder. V is TRBV5-4 and J is TRBJ2-3; D is possibly TRBD2 (5 bases). The CDR3 spans 15 residues. V was pared by 0 bases and J by 4 bases, with 12 bases between. From germline, CDR1 is SGHNT and CDR2 YYREEE (reference sequence). Incomplete CDR3 DNA: TGTGCCAGCAGCTTGGAGATGAGCGGCGCAGATACG. Its translation is CASSLEMSGADT. The entire CDR3 is CASSLEMSGADTQYF.